This TCR beta chain was identified in a study of identical twins. V lost 5 bases to trimming and J lost 2 bases, with 12 bases between them. The CDR3 loop spans 14 amino acids. Germline assignment: CDR1 SEHNR and CDR2 FQNEAQ (reference sequence). Via MiXCR, TCRdb re-called the 5' RACE reads, giving one row per CDR3 protein. The sample holds approximately 890,000 distinct CDR3 sequences, 9% to 15% seen once. This sample also appeared in a second study, on yellow fever vaccine responses in identical twins.

This TCR derives from a woman aged 18-29 years in good health. Material: PBMCs. The genes are TRBV7-9 and TRBJ2-5; D might be TRBD1 (5 bases). Written as DNA, the CDR3 is TGTGCCAGCAGCCTAGGACACCTACAAGAGACCCAGTACTTC. Translating gives CASSLGHLQETQYF.